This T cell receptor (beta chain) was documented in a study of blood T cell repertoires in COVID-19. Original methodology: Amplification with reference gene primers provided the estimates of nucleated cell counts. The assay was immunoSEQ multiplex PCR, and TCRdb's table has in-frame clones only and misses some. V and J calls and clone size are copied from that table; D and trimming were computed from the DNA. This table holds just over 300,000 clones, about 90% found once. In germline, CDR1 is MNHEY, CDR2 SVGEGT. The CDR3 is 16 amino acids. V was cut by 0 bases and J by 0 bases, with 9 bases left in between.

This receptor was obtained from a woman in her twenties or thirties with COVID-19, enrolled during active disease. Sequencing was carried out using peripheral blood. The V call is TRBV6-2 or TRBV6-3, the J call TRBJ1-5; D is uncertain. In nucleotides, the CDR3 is TGTGCCAGCAGTTACTCGAGCCTTAGTAGCAATCAGCCCCAGCATTTT. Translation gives CASSYSSLSSNQPQHF.